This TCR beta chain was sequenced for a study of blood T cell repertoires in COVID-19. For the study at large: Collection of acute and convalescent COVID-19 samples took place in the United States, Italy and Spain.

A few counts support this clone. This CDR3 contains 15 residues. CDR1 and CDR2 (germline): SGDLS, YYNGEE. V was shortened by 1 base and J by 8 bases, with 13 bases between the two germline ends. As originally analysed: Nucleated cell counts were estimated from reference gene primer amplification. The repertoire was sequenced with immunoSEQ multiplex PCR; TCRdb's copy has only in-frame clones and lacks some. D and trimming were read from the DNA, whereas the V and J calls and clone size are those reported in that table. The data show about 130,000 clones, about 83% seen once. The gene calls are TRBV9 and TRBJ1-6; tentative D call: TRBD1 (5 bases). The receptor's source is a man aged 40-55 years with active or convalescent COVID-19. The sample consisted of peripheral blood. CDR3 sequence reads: CASSVQGSHDSPLHF. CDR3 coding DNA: TGTGCCAGCAGCGTACAGGGATCCCATGATTCACCCCTCCACTTT.